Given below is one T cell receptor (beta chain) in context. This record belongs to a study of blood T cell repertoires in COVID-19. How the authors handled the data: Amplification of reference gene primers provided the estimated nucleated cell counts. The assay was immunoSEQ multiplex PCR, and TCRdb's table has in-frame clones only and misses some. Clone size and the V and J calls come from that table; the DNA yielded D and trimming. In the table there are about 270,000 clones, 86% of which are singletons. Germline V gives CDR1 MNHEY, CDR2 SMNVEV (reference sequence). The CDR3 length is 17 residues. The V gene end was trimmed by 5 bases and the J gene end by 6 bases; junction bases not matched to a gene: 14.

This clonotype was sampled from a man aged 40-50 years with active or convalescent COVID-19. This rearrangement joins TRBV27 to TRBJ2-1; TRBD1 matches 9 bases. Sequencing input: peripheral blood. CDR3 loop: CASSGGYGTGTINEQFF. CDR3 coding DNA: TGTGCCAGCAGTGGGGGGTATGGGACAGGGACGATCAATGAGCAGTTCTTC.